The 16 T cell receptor beta chains in this list originate from one sample, sequenced in a study of T cell responses to AZD1222 COVID-19 vaccine. Sequencing used immunoSEQ multiplex PCR; TCRdb keeps in-frame clones, though not all of them. The repertoire holds around 150,000 clones, with over 85% as singletons. The sequences come from peripheral blood, collected 28 days after the second AZD1222 dose. These receptors were taken from an adult who received the AZD1222 COVID-19 vaccine.

CDR3 sequence: CASSRDRHYEQYF. CDR3 nucleotides: TGTGCCAGTAGTAGGGACAGACACTACGAGCAGTACTTC. This chain connects TRBV19 to TRBJ2-7; 7 bases align to TRBD1. The V and J ends lost 4 bases and 3 bases, in that order; junction bases with no gene match: 3. This CDR3 has 13 amino acids. Germline CDR1 is LNHDA and CDR2 is SQIVND (reference sequence).

The chain links TRBV10-3 to TRBJ1-1; tentative D call: TRBD1 (6 bases). Germline CDR1 and CDR2: ENHRY and SYGVKD. The CDR3 is made up of 13 amino acids. Trimming took 7 bases from V and 0 from J, leaving 9 bases between them. DNA for the CDR3: TGTGCCATCAAGGACAGATTGAACACTGAAGCTTTCTTT. It translates to CAIKDRLNTEAFF.

In regard to this clone: This specimen includes other DNA sequences encoding the same CDR3. The chain carries TRBV3-1 (or the pseudogene TRBV3-2) and TRBJ1-6, with 7 bases fitting TRBD1. The CDR3 is made up of 14 amino acids. Trimming removed 3 bases from V and 6 bases from J; junction bases left unmatched: 2. The germline V gene encodes CDR1 LGHDT and CDR2 YNNKEL (reference sequence). As DNA, the CDR3 is TGTGCCAGCAGCCAGGGGACAGCTAATTCACCCCTCCACTTT. Amino acid sequence: CASSQGTANSPLHF.

Worth noting for this clone: The identical CDR3 is also encoded by other nucleotide sequences in the sample. The chain employs TRBV11-2 and TRBJ1-1, with D possibly matching TRBD1 (5 bases). V gave up 3 bases and J gave up 4 bases, with 9 bases separating them. Germline V lookup: CDR1 SGHAT, CDR2 FQNNGV. The CDR3 spans 13 residues. CDR3 in amino acids: CASSLPGGTEAFF. Written as DNA, the CDR3 is TGTGCCAGCAGCTTGCCGGGGGGCACTGAAGCTTTCTTT. Looking up the rest from reference TRBV11-2 and TRBJ1-1 gives the full variable domain: EAGVAQSPRYKIIEKRQSVAFWCNPISGHATLYWYQQILGQGPKLLIQFQNNGVVDDSQLPKDRFSAERLKGVDSTLKIQPAKLEDSAVYLCASSLPGGTEAFFGQGTRLTVV.

The chain is built from TRBV24-1 and TRBJ2-5; unclear D gene. This CDR3 is 17 amino acids long. V was trimmed by 4 bases and J by 5 bases, leaving 22 bases between them. The germline V gene has CDR1 KGHDR and CDR2 SFDVKD. In nucleotides, the CDR3 is TGTGCCACCAGTGAAACGGGTGGCAGTTCTACCTTTGAGACCCAGTACTTC. Translation: CATSETGGSSTFETQYF.

This chain connects TRBV6-5 to TRBJ2-7, with D tentatively TRBD1 or TRBD2 (6 bases each). Trimming cost V 7 bases and J 11 bases, with 24 bases left between them. The CDR3 length is 14 residues. In germline, CDR1 is MNHEY, CDR2 SVGAGI. In DNA, the CDR3 is TGTGCCAGCACCCCGAGGTGGGGACGGAGGGGGGAGTACTTC. Protein: CASTPRWGRRGEYF.

This clone is a singleton in its sample. The chain carries TRBV11-3 and TRBJ1-1; the match to TRBD1 covers 7 bases. The CDR3 length is 13 residues. Germline loops: CDR1 SGHNT, CDR2 YENEEA. Trimming cost V 4 bases and J 7 bases; bases outside gene matches: 6. CDR3 protein: CASSYISGGEAFF. In nucleotides, the CDR3 is TGTGCCAGCAGCTACATTTCAGGGGGTGAAGCTTTCTTT.

This clone was seen more than once but under ten times. The rearrangement uses TRBV5-1 and TRBJ1-4, with 10 bases matching TRBD1. Germline loops: CDR1 SGHRS, CDR2 YFSETQ. The length of the CDR3 is 15 residues. J was trimmed by 6 bases and V by 3 bases; bases with no gene match: 5. The CDR3 coding sequence is TGCGCCAGCAGCTCGAGGGACAGGGGAGATGAAAAACTGTTTTTT. Translated: CASSSRDRGDEKLFF.

The chain joins TRBV5-4 to TRBJ1-2; the D is unclear. This CDR3 comprises 13 residues. The ends were cut back, 7 bases at V and 4 bases at J, with 14 bases in the middle. CDR1 SGHNT and CDR2 YYREEE come from the germline V gene (reference sequence). DNA for the CDR3: TGTGCCAGCCATAAAGGGTCCCGCTATGGCTACACCTTC. Translated: CASHKGSRYGYTF.

This chain connects TRBV10-3 to TRBJ1-5; possibly TRBD1 for D (5 bases). This CDR3 comprises 17 residues. Germline-derived CDR1 and CDR2 are ENHRY and SYGVKD. V shed 5 bases and J shed 0 bases, with 17 bases lying between them. In nucleotides, the CDR3 is TGTGCCATCAGTAGGGACGGTATCGAGTATAGCAATCAGCCCCAGCATTTT. It translates to CAISRDGIEYSNQPQHF.

This sequence joins TRBV3-1 (or the pseudogene TRBV3-2) and TRBJ1-1; the match to TRBD1 covers 7 bases. The CDR3 has 15 residues. After removal of 4 bases from V and 0 bases from J, the junction contained 5 bases not matched to a gene. Germline loops: CDR1 LGHDT, CDR2 YNNKEL (reference sequence). The CDR3 bases are TGTGCCAGCAGCCTGGGGAGGGGGCTGAACACTGAAGCTTTCTTT. It specifies CASSLGRGLNTEAFF.

Comments on this clone: One end of the junction does not line up with germline, which may come from a read error. CDR3 amino acids: CASREGETQYF. For the CDR3, the DNA is TGTGCCAGCAGAGAAGGGGAGACCCAGTACTTC. This chain links TRBV6-1 with TRBJ2-5; D is unclear. CDR3 length: 11 amino acids. Germline V CDR1 and CDR2: MNHNS, SASEGT.

This chain connects TRBV6-5 to TRBJ2-7; D is possibly TRBD2 (6 bases). This CDR3 comprises 16 residues. Trimming removed 0 bases from V and 7 bases from J, with 19 bases in between. From germline, CDR1 is MNHEY and CDR2 SVGAGI. CDR3 in amino acids: CASSYSGSRGVYEQYF. The CDR3 DNA reads TGTGCCAGCAGTTACTCAGGGTCGCGGGGAGTTTATGAGCAGTACTTC.

The CDR3 sequence is CASSLAAGAYSPLHF. CDR3 nucleotide sequence: TGCGCCAGCAGCTTGGCGGCAGGGGCATACTCACCCCTCCACTTT. The chain links TRBV5-1 to TRBJ1-6; tentatively, D is TRBD1 (6 bases). Germline V lookup: CDR1 SGHRS, CDR2 YFSETQ. The germline V and J ends were trimmed by 0 bases and 10 bases, with 14 bases remaining between them. This CDR3 is 15 amino acids long.

The rearrangement joins TRBV5-1 to TRBJ2-3, with D uncertain. CDR1 is SGHRS, CDR2 YFSETQ, per germline. V was cut by 4 bases and J by 1 base, with 13 bases left in between. The length of the CDR3 is 15 residues. CDR3 nucleotide sequence: TGCGCCAGCAGCAGGAGAGGCCCCCGCACAGATACGCAGTATTTT. This gives the protein CASSRRGPRTDTQYF.

The rearrangement joins TRBV7-2 to TRBJ2-5; possibly TRBD1 or TRBD2 for D (5 bases each). Germline V gene data show CDR1 as SGHTA and CDR2 as FQGNSA. The CDR3 is 15 residues long. Trimming cost V 5 bases and J 1 base, with 14 bases left between them. In DNA, the CDR3 is TGTGCCAGCAGCCCCCAATCAGGGAGCCAAGAGACCCAGTACTTC. Translated, it gives CASSPQSGSQETQYF.